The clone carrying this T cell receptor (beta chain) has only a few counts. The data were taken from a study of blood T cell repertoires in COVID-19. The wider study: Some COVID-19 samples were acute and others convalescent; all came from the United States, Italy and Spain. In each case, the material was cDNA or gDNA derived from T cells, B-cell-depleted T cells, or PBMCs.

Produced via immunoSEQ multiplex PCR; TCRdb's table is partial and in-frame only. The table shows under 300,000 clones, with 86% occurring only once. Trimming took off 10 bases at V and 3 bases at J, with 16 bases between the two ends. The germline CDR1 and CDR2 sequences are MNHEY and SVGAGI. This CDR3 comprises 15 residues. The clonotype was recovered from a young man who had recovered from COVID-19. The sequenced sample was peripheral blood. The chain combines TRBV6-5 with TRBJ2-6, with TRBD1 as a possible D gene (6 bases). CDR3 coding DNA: TGTGCCACTTCACGACAGGTATATGGGGCCAACGTCCTGACTTTC. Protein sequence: CATSRQVYGANVLTF.